This TCR beta chain was recovered during a study of radiation and T cells in renal cell carcinoma. About the study: Nephrectomy followed 15 Gy stereotactic body radiation by 4 weeks.

Time point noted: blood 2 weeks post-SBRT. Treatment defined: 15 Gy SBRT to primary tumor, nephrectomy 4 weeks later. Blood was sampled at baseline, 2 weeks and 4 weeks after SBRT. The tumor was a clear cell renal cell carcinoma. Germline CDR1 ENHRY, CDR2 SYGVKD. This CDR3 comprises 13 residues. The V end was cut by 0 bases, the J end by 7 bases, with 9 bases between. Libraries were prepared by immunoSEQ multiplex PCR; TCRdb keeps only in-frame clonotypes and omits some of them. The sample has 45,000 to 55,000 clones; roughly 80% are singletons. Many counts were recorded for this clone. The rearrangement links TRBV10-3 to TRBJ1-2; D uncertain. The origin of this receptor is a woman in her 70s with renal cell carcinoma. Sequenced here: blood, sampled from a patient whose treatment included radiotherapy and nephrectomy. The CDR3 protein is CAISESESGGYTF. CDR3 DNA sequence: TGTGCCATCAGTGAGTCGGAGTCAGGTGGCTACACCTTC.